The clone carrying this T cell receptor beta chain was counted a single time. Enrolled during active infection, Seattle patients were then followed longitudinally. Per the study methods: Reference gene primers were amplified, and this amplification served to estimate nucleated cell counts. Measured with immunoSEQ multiplex PCR; TCRdb has only the in-frame clones, and not every one. The D gene and trimming were derived from the DNA, and the V and J assignments and clone size from that table. The data contain around 190,000 clones, around 76% of them singletons. This sample stems from a study of blood T cell repertoires in COVID-19. Overall study context: There were acute and convalescent COVID-19 samples, and they came from the United States, Italy and Spain. Sources were T cells, B-cell-depleted T cells, or PBMCs; the material itself was cDNA or gDNA.

CDR3 length equals 12 residues. The V gene's germline CDR1 is GTSNPN and CDR2 SVGIG (reference sequence). V was clipped by 7 bases and J by 10 bases, with 14 bases between them. The sample comprised peripheral blood. The gene calls are TRBV30 and TRBJ1-6; D remains unclear. The receptor comes from a woman aged 55 to 70 with COVID-19, enrolled during active disease. CDR3 protein: CASSTGLSPLHF. In DNA form, the CDR3 reads TGTGCCTCGTCAACTGGTCTGTCACCCCTCCACTTT. Full variable domain (rest looked up from reference TRBV30 and TRBJ1-6): SQTIHQWPATLVQPVGSPLSLECTVEGTSNPNLYWYRQAAGRGLQLLFYSVGIGQISSEVPQNLSASRPQDRQFILSSKKLLLSDSGFYLCASSTGLSPLHFGNGTRLTVT.